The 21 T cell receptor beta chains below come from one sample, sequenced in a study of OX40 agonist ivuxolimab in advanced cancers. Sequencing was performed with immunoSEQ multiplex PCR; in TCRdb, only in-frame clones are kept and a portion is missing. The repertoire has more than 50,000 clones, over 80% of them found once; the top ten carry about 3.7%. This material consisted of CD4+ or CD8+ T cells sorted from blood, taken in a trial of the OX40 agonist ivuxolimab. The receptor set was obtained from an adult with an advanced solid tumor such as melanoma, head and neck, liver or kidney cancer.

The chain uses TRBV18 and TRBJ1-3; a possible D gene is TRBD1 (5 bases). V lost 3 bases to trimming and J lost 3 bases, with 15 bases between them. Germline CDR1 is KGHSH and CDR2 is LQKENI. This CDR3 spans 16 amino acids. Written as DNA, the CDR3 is TGTGCCAGCTCACCTTCTATGGCAGGGATTGGAAACACCATATATTTT. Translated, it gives CASSPSMAGIGNTIYF.

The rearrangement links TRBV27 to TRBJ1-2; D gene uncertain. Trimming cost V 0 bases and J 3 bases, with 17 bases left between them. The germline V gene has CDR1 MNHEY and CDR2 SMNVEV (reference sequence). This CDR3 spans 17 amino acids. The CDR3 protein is CASSLSRGRYPYYGYTF. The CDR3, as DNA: TGTGCCAGCAGTTTATCTCGGGGTAGGTACCCTTACTATGGCTACACCTTC.

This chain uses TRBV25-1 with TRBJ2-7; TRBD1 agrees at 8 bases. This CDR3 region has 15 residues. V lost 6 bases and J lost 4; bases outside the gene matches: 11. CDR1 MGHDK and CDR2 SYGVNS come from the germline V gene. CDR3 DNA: TGTGCCAGCAGGGGGACAGGTGAAAGGGGGTACGAGCAGTACTTC. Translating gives CASRGTGERGYEQYF.

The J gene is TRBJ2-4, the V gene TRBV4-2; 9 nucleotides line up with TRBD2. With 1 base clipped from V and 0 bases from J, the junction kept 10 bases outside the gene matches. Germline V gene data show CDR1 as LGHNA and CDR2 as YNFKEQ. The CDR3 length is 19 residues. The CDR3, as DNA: TGTGCCAGCAGCCAAGCATGGTCTAGCGGGACCTTAGCCAAAAACATTCAGTACTTC. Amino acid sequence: CASSQAWSSGTLAKNIQYF.

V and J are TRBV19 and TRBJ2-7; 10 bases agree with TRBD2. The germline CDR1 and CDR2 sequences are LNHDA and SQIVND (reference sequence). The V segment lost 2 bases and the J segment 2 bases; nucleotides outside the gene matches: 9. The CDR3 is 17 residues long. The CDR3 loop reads CASSISWRLAGAYEQYF. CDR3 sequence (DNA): TGTGCCAGTAGTATAAGTTGGCGGCTAGCGGGGGCCTACGAGCAGTACTTC.

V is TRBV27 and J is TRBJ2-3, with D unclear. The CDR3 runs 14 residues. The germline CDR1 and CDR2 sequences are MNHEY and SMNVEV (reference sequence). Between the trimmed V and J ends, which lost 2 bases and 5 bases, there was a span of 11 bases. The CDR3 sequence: CASSLGRNGDTQYF. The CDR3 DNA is TGTGCCAGCAGTTTAGGGCGAAATGGAGATACGCAGTATTTT.

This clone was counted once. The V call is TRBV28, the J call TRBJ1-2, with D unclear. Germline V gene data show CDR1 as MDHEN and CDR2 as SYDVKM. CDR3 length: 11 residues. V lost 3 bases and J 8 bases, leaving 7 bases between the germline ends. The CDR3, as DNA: TGTGCCAGCAGTTTCTCCCGAGGCTACACCTTC. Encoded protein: CASSFSRGYTF.

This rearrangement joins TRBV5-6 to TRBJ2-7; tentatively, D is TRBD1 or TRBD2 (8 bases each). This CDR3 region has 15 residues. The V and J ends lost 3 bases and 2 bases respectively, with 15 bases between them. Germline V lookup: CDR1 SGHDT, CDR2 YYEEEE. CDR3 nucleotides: TGTGCCAGCAGCTCCACAGGGGGACTAGCCTACGAGCAGTACTTC. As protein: CASSSTGGLAYEQYF. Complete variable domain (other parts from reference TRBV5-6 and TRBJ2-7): DAGVTQSPTHLIKTRGQQVTLRCSPKSGHDTVSWYQQALGQGPQFIFQYYEEEERQRGNFPDRFSGHQFPNYSSELNVNALLLGDSALYLCASSSTGGLAYEQYFGPGTRLTVT.

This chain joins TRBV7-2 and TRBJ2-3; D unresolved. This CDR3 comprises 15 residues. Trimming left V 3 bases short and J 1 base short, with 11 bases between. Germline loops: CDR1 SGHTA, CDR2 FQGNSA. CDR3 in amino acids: CASSLSPKGTDTQYF. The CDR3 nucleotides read TGTGCCAGCAGCTTGTCTCCCAAAGGCACAGATACGCAGTATTTT.

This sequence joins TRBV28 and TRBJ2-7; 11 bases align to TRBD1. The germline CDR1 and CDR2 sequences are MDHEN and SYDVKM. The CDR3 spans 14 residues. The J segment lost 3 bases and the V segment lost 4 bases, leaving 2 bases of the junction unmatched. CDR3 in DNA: TGTGCCAGCAGTTGGACAGGGGGCGGCTACGAGCAGTACTTC. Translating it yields CASSWTGGGYEQYF.

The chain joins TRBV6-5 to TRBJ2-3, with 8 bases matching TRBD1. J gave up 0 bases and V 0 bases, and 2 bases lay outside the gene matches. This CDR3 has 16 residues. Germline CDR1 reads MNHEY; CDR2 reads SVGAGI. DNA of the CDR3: TGTGCCAGCAGTTACTCGGGACAGGTTAGCACAGATACGCAGTATTTT. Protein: CASSYSGQVSTDTQYF.

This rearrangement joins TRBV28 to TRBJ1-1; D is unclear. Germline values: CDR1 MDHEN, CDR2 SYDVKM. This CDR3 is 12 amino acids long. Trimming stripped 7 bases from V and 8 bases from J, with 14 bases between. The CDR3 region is CASTSILGEAFF. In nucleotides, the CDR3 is TGTGCCAGCACCTCTATCCTCGGGGAAGCTTTCTTT.

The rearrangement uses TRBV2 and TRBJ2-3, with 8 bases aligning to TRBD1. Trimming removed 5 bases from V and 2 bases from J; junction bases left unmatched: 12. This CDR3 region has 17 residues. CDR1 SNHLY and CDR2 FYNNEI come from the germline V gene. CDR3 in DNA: TGTGCCAGCAGTAACCGACCTGACAGGGGAAACACAGATACGCAGTATTTT. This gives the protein CASSNRPDRGNTDTQYF.

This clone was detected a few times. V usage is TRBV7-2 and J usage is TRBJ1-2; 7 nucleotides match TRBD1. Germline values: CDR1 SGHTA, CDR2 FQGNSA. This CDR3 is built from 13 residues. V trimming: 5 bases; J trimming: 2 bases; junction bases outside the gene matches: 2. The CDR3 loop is CASSRQGNYGYTF. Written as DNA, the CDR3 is TGTGCCAGCAGCAGACAGGGAAACTATGGCTACACCTTC.

Here the CDR3 DNA reads TGTGCCAGCAGACCCCTGGGGGCAGGGCCACACACTGAAGCTTTCTTT. Translating it yields CASRPLGAGPHTEAFF. This rearrangement joins TRBV7-9 to TRBJ1-1; the D gene is possibly TRBD1 (6 bases). The CDR3 is 16 amino acids. Germline V lookup: CDR1 SEHNR, CDR2 FQNEAQ (reference sequence). V lost 6 bases and J lost 3, with 20 bases in between.

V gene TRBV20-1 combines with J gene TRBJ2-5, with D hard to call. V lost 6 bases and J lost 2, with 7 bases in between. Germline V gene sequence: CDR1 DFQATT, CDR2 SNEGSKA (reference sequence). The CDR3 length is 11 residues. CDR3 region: CSATEQETQYF. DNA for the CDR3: TGCAGTGCCACGGAACAAGAGACCCAGTACTTC.

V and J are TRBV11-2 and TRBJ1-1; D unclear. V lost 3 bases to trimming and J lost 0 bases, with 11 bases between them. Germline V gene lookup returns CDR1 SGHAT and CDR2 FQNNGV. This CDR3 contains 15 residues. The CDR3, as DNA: TGTGCCAGCAGCTTTATACTCGGCATGAACACTGAAGCTTTCTTT. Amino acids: CASSFILGMNTEAFF.

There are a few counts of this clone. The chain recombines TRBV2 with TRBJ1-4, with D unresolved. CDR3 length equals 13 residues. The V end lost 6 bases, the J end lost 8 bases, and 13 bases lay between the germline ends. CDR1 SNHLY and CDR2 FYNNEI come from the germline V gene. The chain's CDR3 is CASSPLVGEKLFF. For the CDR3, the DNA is TGTGCCAGCAGCCCCCTTGTTGGAGAAAAACTGTTTTTT.

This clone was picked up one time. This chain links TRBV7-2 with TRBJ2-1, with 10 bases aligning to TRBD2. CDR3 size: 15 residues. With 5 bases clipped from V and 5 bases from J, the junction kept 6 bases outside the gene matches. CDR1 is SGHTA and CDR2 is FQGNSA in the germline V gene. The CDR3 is CASSGTSGINNEQFF. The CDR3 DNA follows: TGTGCCAGCAGCGGCACTAGCGGGATTAACAATGAGCAGTTCTTC.

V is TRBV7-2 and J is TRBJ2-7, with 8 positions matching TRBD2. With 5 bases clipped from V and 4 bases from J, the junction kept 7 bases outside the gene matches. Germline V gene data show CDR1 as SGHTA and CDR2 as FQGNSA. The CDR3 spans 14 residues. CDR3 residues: CASSPNSGKYEQYF. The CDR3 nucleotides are TGTGCCAGCAGCCCGAATAGCGGGAAATACGAGCAGTACTTC.

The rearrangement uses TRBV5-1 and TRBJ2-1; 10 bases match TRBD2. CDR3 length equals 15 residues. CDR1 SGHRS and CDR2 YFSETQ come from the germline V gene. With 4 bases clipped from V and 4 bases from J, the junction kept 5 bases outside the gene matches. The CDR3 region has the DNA TGCGCCAGCAGCAATGGACTAGCGGAGTACAATGAGCAGTTCTTC. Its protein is CASSNGLAEYNEQFF.